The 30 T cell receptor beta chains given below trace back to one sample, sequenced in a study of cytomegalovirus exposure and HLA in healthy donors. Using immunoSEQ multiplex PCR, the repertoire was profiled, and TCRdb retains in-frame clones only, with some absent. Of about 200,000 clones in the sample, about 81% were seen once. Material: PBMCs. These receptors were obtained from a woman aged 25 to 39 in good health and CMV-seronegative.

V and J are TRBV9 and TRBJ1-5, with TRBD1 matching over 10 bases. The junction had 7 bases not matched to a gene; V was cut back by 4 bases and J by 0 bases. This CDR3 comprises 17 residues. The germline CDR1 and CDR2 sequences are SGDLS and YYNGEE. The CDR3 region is CASSPGQGWSSNQPQHF. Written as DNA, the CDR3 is TGTGCCAGCAGCCCGGGACAGGGGTGGTCTAGCAATCAGCCCCAGCATTTT.

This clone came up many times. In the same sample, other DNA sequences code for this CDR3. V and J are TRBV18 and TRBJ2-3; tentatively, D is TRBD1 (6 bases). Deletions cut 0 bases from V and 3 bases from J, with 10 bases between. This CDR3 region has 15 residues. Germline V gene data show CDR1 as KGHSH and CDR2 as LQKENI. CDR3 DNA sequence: TGTGCCAGCTCACCACCGCAGGGGCGAACAGATACGCAGTATTTT. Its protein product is CASSPPQGRTDTQYF.

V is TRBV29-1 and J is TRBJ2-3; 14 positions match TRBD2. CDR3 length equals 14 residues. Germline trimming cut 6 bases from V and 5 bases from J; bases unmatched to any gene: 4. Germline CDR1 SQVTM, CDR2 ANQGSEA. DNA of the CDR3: TGCAGCGTGCCTGGACTAGCGGGAGGAGATACGCAGTATTTT. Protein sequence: CSVPGLAGGDTQYF.

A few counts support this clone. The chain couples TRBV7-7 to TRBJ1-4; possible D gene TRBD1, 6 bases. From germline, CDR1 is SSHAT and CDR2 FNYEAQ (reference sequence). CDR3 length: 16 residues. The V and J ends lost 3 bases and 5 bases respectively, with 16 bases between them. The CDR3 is CASSLGRQVQNEKLFF. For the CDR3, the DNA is TGTGCCAGCAGCTTGGGCCGACAGGTTCAAAATGAAAAACTGTTTTTT.

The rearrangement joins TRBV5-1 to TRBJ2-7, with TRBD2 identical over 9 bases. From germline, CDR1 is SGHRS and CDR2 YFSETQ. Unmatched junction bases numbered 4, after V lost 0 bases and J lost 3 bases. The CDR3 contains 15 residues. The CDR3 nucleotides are TGCGCCAGCAGCTTGGGCACTAGCGGGTTCTACGAGCAGTACTTC. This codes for CASSLGTSGFYEQYF.

CDR3 DNA sequence: TGTGCCTGGAGTCCCGGGACTAGCGGGAGGATGGGCTACGAGCAGTACTTC. It is translated as CAWSPGTSGRMGYEQYF. V is TRBV30 and J is TRBJ2-7, with 15 bases identical to TRBD2. V lost 2 bases, J lost 3 bases, and 8 bases stayed unmatched. Germline CDR1 GTSNPN, CDR2 SVGIG (reference sequence). CDR3 size: 17 residues.

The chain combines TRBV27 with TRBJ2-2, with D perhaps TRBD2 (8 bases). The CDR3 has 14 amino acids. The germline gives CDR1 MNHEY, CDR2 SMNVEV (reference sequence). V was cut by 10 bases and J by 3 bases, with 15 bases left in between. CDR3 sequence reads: CATRGTRYTGELFF. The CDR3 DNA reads TGTGCCACCAGGGGGACTAGGTACACCGGGGAGCTGTTTTTT.

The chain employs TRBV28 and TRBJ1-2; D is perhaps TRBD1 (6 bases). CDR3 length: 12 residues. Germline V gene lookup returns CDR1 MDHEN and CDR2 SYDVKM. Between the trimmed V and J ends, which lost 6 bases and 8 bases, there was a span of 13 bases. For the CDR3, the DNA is TGTGCCAGCAGGCAGACAGGATTGGGCTACACCTTC. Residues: CASRQTGLGYTF.

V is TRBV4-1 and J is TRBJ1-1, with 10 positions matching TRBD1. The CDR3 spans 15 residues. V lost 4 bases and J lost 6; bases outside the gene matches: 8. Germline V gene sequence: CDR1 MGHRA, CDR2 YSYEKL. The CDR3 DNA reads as TGCGCCAGCAGCCCTATGACAGGGGGCGCCCCTGAAGCTTTCTTT. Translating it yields CASSPMTGGAPEAFF.

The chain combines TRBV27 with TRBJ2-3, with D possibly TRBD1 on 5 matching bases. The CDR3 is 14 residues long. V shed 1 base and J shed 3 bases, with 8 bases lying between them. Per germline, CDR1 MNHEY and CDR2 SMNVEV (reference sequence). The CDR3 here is CASSLYRWTDTQYF. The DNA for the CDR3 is TGTGCCAGCAGTTTATACAGGTGGACAGATACGCAGTATTTT.

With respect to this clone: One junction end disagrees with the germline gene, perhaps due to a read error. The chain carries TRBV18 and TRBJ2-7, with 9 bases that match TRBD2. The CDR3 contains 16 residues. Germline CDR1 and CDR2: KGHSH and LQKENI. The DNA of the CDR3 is TGTGCCAGCTCACCACGTGCGGGAGGGCCATCCTCCGAGCAGTACTTC. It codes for CASSPRAGGPSSEQYF.

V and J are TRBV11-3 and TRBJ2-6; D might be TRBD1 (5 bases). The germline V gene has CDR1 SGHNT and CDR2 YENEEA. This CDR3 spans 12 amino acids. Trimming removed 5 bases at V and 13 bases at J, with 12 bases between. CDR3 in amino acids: CASSGAARVLTF. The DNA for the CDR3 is TGTGCCAGCAGCGGGGCCGCCCGGGTCCTGACTTTC. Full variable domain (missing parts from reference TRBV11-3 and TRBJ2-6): EAGVVQSPRYKIIEKKQPVAFWCNPISGHNTLYWYLQNLGQGPELLIRYENEEAVDDSQLPKDRFSAERLKGVDSTLKIQPAELGDSAVYLCASSGAARVLTFGAGSRLTVL.

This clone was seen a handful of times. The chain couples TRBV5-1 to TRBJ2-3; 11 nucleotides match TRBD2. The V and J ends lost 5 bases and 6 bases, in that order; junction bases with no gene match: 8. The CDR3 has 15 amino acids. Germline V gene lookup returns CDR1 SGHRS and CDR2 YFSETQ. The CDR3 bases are TGCGCCAGCAGATTACTAGCGGGAGTGGACGATACGCAGTATTTT. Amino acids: CASRLLAGVDDTQYF.

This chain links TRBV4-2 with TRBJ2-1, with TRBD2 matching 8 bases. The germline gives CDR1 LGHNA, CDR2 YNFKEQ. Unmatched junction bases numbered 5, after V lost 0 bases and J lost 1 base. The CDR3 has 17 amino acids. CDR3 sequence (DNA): TGTGCCAGCAGCCAAGAGGTCGGGGGGGCTTCCTACAATGAGCAGTTCTTC. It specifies CASSQEVGGASYNEQFF.

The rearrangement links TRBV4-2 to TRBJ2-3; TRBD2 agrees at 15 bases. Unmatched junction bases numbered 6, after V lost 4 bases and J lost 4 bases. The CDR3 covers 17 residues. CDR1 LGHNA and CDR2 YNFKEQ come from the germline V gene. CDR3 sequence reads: CASSPRTSGRGADTQYF. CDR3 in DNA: TGTGCCAGCAGCCCTCGGACTAGCGGGAGGGGTGCAGATACGCAGTATTTT.

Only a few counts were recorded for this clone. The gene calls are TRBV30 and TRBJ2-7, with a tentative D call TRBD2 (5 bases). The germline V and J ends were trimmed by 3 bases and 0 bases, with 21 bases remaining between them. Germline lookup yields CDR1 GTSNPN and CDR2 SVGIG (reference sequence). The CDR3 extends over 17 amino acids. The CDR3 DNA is TGTGCCTGGAGCTCGTATGTAAGGACTCGGATCTCCTACGAGCAGTACTTC. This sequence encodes CAWSSYVRTRISYEQYF.

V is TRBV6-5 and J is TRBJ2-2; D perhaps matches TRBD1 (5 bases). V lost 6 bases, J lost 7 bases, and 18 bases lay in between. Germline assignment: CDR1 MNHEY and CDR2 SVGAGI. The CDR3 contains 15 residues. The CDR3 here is CASSPYLGAGGELFF. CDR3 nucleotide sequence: TGTGCCAGCAGCCCGTACCTAGGGGCCGGCGGGGAGCTGTTTTTT.

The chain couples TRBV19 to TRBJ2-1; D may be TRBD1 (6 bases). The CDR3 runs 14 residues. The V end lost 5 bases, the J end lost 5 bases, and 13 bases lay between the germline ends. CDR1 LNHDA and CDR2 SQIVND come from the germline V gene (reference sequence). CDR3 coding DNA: TGTGCCAGTAGTCCCAGGGGTAGGAACAATGAGCAGTTCTTC. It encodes CASSPRGRNNEQFF. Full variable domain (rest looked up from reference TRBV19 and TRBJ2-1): DGGITQSPKYLFRKEGQNVTLSCEQNLNHDAMYWYRQDPGQGLRLIYYSQIVNDFQKGDIAEGYSVSREKKESFPLTVTSAQKNPTAFYLCASSPRGRNNEQFFGPGTRLTVL.

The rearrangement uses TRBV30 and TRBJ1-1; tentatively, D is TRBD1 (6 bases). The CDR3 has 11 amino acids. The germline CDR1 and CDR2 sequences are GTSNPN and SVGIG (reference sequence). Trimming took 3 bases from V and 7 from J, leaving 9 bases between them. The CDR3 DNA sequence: TGTGCCTGGAGGGGGACACTTGAAGCTTTCTTT. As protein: CAWRGTLEAFF.

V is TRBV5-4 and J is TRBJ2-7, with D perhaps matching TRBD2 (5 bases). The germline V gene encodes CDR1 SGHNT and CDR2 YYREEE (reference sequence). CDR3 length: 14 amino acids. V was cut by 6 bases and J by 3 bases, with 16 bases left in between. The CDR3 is CASKKNMEVYEQYF. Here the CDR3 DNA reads TGTGCCAGCAAAAAGAATATGGAGGTCTACGAGCAGTACTTC.

The DNA of the CDR3 is TGCAGCGTTGAAGCATACAGGGGCTCCGGGGAGCTGTTTTTT. Its protein is CSVEAYRGSGELFF. The chain is built from TRBV29-1 and TRBJ2-2; 7 bases are a match to TRBD1. This CDR3 has 14 residues. Looked up from germline, CDR1 is SQVTM and CDR2 is ANQGSEA. Losses at the gene ends were 1 base for V and 6 bases for J; bases not matched to a gene: 5.

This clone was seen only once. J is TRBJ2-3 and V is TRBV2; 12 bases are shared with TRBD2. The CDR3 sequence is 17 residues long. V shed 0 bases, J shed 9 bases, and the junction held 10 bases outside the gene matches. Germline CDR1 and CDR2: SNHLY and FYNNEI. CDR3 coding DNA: TGTGCCAGCAGTGAAGCTAGACTAGCGGGAGCCTCTCTGACGCAGTATTTT. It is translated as CASSEARLAGASLTQYF.

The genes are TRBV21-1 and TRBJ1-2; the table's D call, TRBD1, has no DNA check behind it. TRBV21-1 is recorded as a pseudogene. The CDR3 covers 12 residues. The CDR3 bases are TGTGCCCCCGGACCCTCTAGGGGTGGCTACACCTTC. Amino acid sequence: CAPGPSRGGYTF.

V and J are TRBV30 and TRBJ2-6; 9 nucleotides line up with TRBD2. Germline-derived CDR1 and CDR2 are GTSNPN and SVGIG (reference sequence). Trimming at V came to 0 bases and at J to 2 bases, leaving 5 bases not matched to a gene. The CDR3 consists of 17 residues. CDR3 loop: CAWSVSPSGAGANVLTF. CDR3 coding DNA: TGTGCCTGGAGTGTATCCCCTAGCGGGGCTGGGGCCAACGTCCTGACTTTC.

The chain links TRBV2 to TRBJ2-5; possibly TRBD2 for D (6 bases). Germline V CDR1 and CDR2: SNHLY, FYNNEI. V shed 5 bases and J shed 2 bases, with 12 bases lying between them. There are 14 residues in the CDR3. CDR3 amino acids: CASSPTRLQETQYF. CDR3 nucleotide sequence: TGTGCCAGCAGTCCGACTAGACTGCAAGAGACCCAGTACTTC.

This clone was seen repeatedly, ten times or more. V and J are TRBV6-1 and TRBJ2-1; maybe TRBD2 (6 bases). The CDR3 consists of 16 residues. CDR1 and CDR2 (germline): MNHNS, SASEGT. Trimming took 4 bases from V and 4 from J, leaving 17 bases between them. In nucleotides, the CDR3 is TGTGCCAGCAGTGTTGCCGGGACTTCCTATTACAATGAGCAGTTCTTC. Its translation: CASSVAGTSYYNEQFF.

CDR3 loop: CASSGGGDTEAFF. CDR3 coding DNA: TGTGCCAGCAGTGGCGGCGGAGATACTGAAGCTTTCTTT. V and J are TRBV25-1 and TRBJ1-1; D is unclear. The CDR3 extends over 13 amino acids. Looked up from germline, CDR1 is MGHDK and CDR2 is SYGVNS. The V gene lost 4 bases and the J gene lost 5 bases, with 11 bases spanning the gap.

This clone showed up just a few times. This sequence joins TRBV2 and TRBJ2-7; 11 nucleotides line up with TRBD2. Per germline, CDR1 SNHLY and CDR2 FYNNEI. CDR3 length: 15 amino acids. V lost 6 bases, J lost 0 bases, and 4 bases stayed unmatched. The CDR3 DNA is TGTGCCAGCAGCCTTAGCGGGGGGGCCTCCTACGAGCAGTACTTC. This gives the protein CASSLSGGASYEQYF.

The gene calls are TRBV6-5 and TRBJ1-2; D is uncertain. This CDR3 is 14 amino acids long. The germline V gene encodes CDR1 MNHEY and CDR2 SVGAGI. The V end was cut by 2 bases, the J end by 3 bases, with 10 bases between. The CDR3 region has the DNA TGTGCCAGCAGTTACAGTCAGGCGTACTATGGCTACACCTTC. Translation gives CASSYSQAYYGYTF.

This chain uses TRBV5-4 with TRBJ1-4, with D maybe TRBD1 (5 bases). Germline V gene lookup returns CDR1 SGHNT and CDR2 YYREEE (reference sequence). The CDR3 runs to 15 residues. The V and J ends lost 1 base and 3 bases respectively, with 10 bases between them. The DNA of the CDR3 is TGTGCCAGCAGCTTGAAGGCAGGGCCTAATGAAAAACTGTTTTTT. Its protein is CASSLKAGPNEKLFF. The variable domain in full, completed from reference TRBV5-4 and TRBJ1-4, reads ETGVTQSPTHLIKTRGQQVTLRCSSQSGHNTVSWYQQALGQGPQFIFQYYREEENGRGNFPPRFSGLQFPNYSSELNVNALELDDSALYLCASSLKAGPNEKLFFGSGTQLSVL.